The rows below give T cell receptor beta chains drawn from one sample of a study of immune evolution from preneoplasia to lung adenocarcinoma. Clones were read by immunoSEQ multiplex PCR, and TCRdb kept only the in-frame ones, dropping some. This sample has 14,000 to 15,000 clones, with over 65% found just once. Sample: FFPE minimally invasive lung adenocarcinoma tissue. These receptors all stem from a person between 60 and 79 years old with lung adenocarcinoma. Each CDR3 is given with its conserved first and last residue. Fields, in order: V gene, clone size, J gene, D gene, CDR3 protein, CDR3 DNA. The D gene is left open where the match is weak. Clone sizes are given selectively: once, few, many, or a class where the clone is expanded.

v_call: TRBV5-4
clone_size: NA
j_call: TRBJ2-2
d_call: TRBD2
cdr3_aa: CASSPGLAGDTGELFF
cdr3_nt: TGTGCCAGCAGCCCAGGACTAGCGGGGGACACCGGGGAGCTGTTTTTT

v_call: TRBV20-1
clone_size: NA
j_call: TRBJ2-5
d_call: NA
cdr3_aa: CSGQNQETQYF
cdr3_nt: TGCAGTGGACAGAACCAAGAGACCCAGTACTTC

v_call: TRBV18
clone_size: NA
j_call: TRBJ2-3
d_call: NA
cdr3_aa: CASSRRGGDYTQYF
cdr3_nt: TGTGCCAGCTCACGACGAGGGGGGGACTATACGCAGTATTTT

v_call: TRBV9
clone_size: NA
j_call: TRBJ2-1
d_call: NA
cdr3_aa: CASSVVSGSNEQFF
cdr3_nt: TGTGCCAGCAGCGTAGTGTCAGGGAGCAATGAGCAGTTCTTC

v_call: TRBV4-2
clone_size: NA
j_call: TRBJ2-3
d_call: TRBD2
cdr3_aa: CASSRSGGSTDTQYF
cdr3_nt: TGTGCCAGCAGCCGGAGCGGGGGCAGCACAGATACGCAGTATTTT

v_call: TRBV4-3
clone_size: NA
j_call: TRBJ2-7
d_call: NA
cdr3_aa: CASSQVRDYEQYF
cdr3_nt: TGCGCCAGCAGCCAAGTAAGGGACTACGAGCAGTACTTC

v_call: TRBV30
clone_size: NA
j_call: TRBJ1-6
d_call: TRBD1
cdr3_aa: CAGDRINSPLHF
cdr3_nt: TGTGCCGGGGACAGAATTAATTCACCCCTCCACTTT

v_call: TRBV6-5
clone_size: NA
j_call: TRBJ1-4
d_call: TRBD1
cdr3_aa: CASSSRQGGKLFF
cdr3_nt: TGTGCCAGCAGTTCACGACAGGGAGGGAAACTGTTTTTT

v_call: TRBV4-2
clone_size: NA
j_call: TRBJ2-3
d_call: NA
cdr3_aa: CASSQGGLQAADTQYF
cdr3_nt: TGTGCCAGCAGCCAAGGTGGACTGCAAGCAGCAGATACGCAGTATTTT

v_call: TRBV7-9
clone_size: NA
j_call: TRBJ2-3
d_call: TRBD2
cdr3_aa: CASSLAGLALTDTQYF
cdr3_nt: TGTGCCAGCAGCTTAGCGGGACTAGCGCTGACAGATACGCAGTATTTT

v_call: TRBV30
clone_size: NA
j_call: TRBJ2-5
d_call: TRBD2
cdr3_aa: CAWDSGAIGETQYF
cdr3_nt: TGTGCCTGGGATAGCGGGGCAATTGGAGAGACCCAGTACTTC

v_call: TRBV5-6
clone_size: NA
j_call: TRBJ1-5
d_call: NA
cdr3_aa: CASSTRGGYSNQPQHF
cdr3_nt: TGTGCCAGCAGTACCCGGGGCGGGTATAGCAATCAGCCCCAGCATTTT

v_call: TRBV27
clone_size: NA
j_call: TRBJ1-1
d_call: NA
cdr3_aa: CASLGNTEAFF
cdr3_nt: TGTGCCAGCCTGGGAAACACTGAAGCTTTCTTT

v_call: TRBV10-1
clone_size: once
j_call: TRBJ2-4
d_call: NA
cdr3_aa: CASILDTGLGRTNSKNIQYF
cdr3_nt: TGCGCCAGCATCCTAGATACCGGACTCGGAAGGACGAATTCCAAAAACATTCAGTACTTC

v_call: TRBV28
clone_size: NA
j_call: TRBJ1-2
d_call: NA
cdr3_aa: CASSLSQLGYTF
cdr3_nt: TGTGCCAGCAGTTTAAGTCAGCTTGGCTACACCTTC

v_call: TRBV6-1
clone_size: few
j_call: TRBJ1-5
d_call: NA
cdr3_aa: CASSESMRGRPQHF
cdr3_nt: TGTGCCAGCAGTGAATCGATGCGAGGGCGACCCCAGCATTTT

v_call: TRBV27
clone_size: NA
j_call: TRBJ2-7
d_call: NA
cdr3_aa: CASSASLGEQYF
cdr3_nt: TGTGCCAGCAGTGCCTCTCTGGGGGAGCAGTACTTC